The T cell receptor beta chain described here comes from a study of blood T cell repertoires in COVID-19. J lost 3 bases, V lost 7 bases, and 6 bases had no gene match. The CDR3 totals 15 residues. Germline V lookup: CDR1 LNHDA, CDR2 SQIVND (reference sequence). Sequencing was performed with immunoSEQ multiplex PCR; in TCRdb, only in-frame clones are kept and a portion is missing. The sample lists a few hundred thousand clones, approximately 83% occurring once. This TCR was sampled from a woman between 45 and 65 years old who had recovered from COVID-19. V gene TRBV19 combines with J gene TRBJ1-2; TRBD1 aligns across 12 bases. Sequenced: PBMCs or T cells enriched from blood (not recorded which). The CDR3 nucleotides read TGTGCCAGTACCCAAGGGACAGGGGGCGACTATGGCTACACCTTC. Translated, it gives CASTQGTGGDYGYTF.